The 10 T cell receptor beta chains below all came from one sample that was sequenced in a study of Ad26.COV2.S vaccination and SARS-CoV-2 variants. This sample's treatment: around 19 received Ad26.COV2.S at low or high dose, single or two shots; a few received placebo; per-sample allocation not given. Sampling was done on day 63 after the first vaccine or placebo injection. The table came from immunoSEQ multiplex PCR; TCRdb's copy has only in-frame clones and leaves some out. Of about 400,000 clones in the sample, about 89% were seen once. The starting material was peripheral blood, obtained in a trial of Ad26.COV2.S vaccine versus placebo. All receptors derive from a person aged 18-65 years who received the Ad26.COV2.S COVID-19 vaccine or a placebo.

This chain uses TRBV6-5 with TRBJ2-1; TRBD1 might be the D (5 bases). V lost 8 bases and J lost 6, with 17 bases in between. The CDR3 has 14 residues. Germline CDR1 MNHEY, CDR2 SVGAGI. The CDR3 DNA is TGTGCCAGCGTCTTGAGTAGACAGCCCAATGAGCAGTTCTTC. Amino acid sequence: CASVLSRQPNEQFF.

The chain couples TRBV3-1 (or the pseudogene TRBV3-2) to TRBJ2-7; TRBD2 is a possible D gene (6 bases). Germline CDR1 LGHDT, CDR2 YNNKEL (reference sequence). The CDR3 totals 16 residues. V was trimmed by 4 bases and J by 4 bases, leaving 20 bases between them. The CDR3 DNA sequence: TGTGCCAGCAGCCCCAGACGGGCCCGGGGGAGATACGAGCAGTACTTC. This gives the protein CASSPRRARGRYEQYF.

The chain combines TRBV2 with TRBJ2-1, with 7 nucleotides matching TRBD2. CDR3 size: 14 residues. Looked up from germline, CDR1 is SNHLY and CDR2 is FYNNEI. Losses at the gene ends were 8 bases for V and 5 bases for J; bases not matched to a gene: 9. The CDR3, as DNA: TGTGCCAGCCTCCGGACTAGTTGGAACAATGAGCAGTTCTTC. As protein: CASLRTSWNNEQFF.

As to this clone: This sample also contains other DNA sequences that code for the same CDR3. V usage is TRBV7-9 and J usage is TRBJ2-7, with D possibly being TRBD1 or TRBD2 (5 bases each). CDR3 length equals 13 residues. V gave up 0 bases and J gave up 2 bases, with 5 bases separating them. Per the germline V gene, CDR1 is SEHNR and CDR2 is FQNEAQ (reference sequence). In DNA form, the CDR3 reads TGTGCCAGCAGCTTAGCGGGGGCCTACGAGCAGTACTTC. Residues: CASSLAGAYEQYF.

The V gene is TRBV7-2, the J gene TRBJ2-1, with D hard to call. CDR3 length equals 13 residues. The V end lost 2 bases, the J end lost 8 bases, and 10 bases lay between the germline ends. The germline gives CDR1 SGHTA, CDR2 FQGNSA. The DNA for the CDR3 is TGTGCCAGCAGCTTATTAGTAGCCTATGAGCAGTTCTTC. The encoded protein is CASSLLVAYEQFF.

The rearrangement joins TRBV30 to TRBJ1-2; weak D call: TRBD1 (6 bases). The CDR3 is 12 amino acids. Germline V gives CDR1 GTSNPN, CDR2 SVGIG (reference sequence). V was trimmed by 6 bases and J by 4 bases, leaving 12 bases between them. The CDR3 sequence: CACFHRVYGYTF. For the CDR3, the DNA is TGTGCCTGCTTCCACAGGGTCTATGGCTACACCTTC.

The V and J genes are TRBV5-5 and TRBJ2-3; D unclear. This CDR3 has 15 amino acids. Between the trimmed V and J ends, which lost 1 base and 2 bases, there was a span of 11 bases. The V gene's germline CDR1 is SGHKS and CDR2 YYEKEE (reference sequence). CDR3 in amino acids: CASSLSSEDTDTQYF. The CDR3, as DNA: TGTGCCAGCAGCTTGAGTTCAGAAGACACAGATACGCAGTATTTT.

The rearrangement uses TRBV5-1 and TRBJ1-1, with TRBD1 matching 7 bases. Germline V gene sequence: CDR1 SGHRS, CDR2 YFSETQ. J gave up 0 bases and V 4 bases, and 3 bases lay outside the gene matches. This CDR3 region has 14 residues. CDR3 residues: CASSPGQMNTEAFF. The CDR3 DNA is TGCGCCAGCAGCCCGGGACAGATGAACACTGAAGCTTTCTTT.

The gene calls are TRBV7-2 and TRBJ2-1; 12 nucleotides agree with TRBD2. The germline gives CDR1 SGHTA, CDR2 FQGNSA. Trimming took 5 bases from V and 10 from J; bases not matched to a gene: 9. The CDR3 has 15 amino acids. The CDR3 region is CASSHGLAGSGEQFF. CDR3 sequence (DNA): TGTGCCAGCAGCCACGGACTAGCGGGATCGGGCGAGCAGTTCTTC.

V usage is TRBV27 and J usage is TRBJ2-7; TRBD2 matches at 14 bases. Per the germline V gene, CDR1 is MNHEY and CDR2 is SMNVEV (reference sequence). The V gene end was trimmed by 4 bases and the J gene end by 6 bases; junction bases not matched to a gene: 5. CDR3 size: 15 residues. The CDR3 DNA is TGTGCCAGCAGTTACCGACTAGCGGGGGGGGGCGAGCAGTACTTC. Amino acid sequence: CASSYRLAGGGEQYF.